The 2 T cell receptor beta chains below all came from one sample that was sequenced in a study of CD8 T cells in ankylosing spondylitis. Study-wide results and limits: Blood of patients with ankylosing spondylitis appeared to be characterized by a TCR beta motif of eight highly homologous variants.

No antigens are known for them. MiXCR, run by TCRdb on the 5' RACE reads, gives a single entry per CDR3 protein. The sample lists about 220,000 distinct CDR3 sequences; about a sixth were seen once. Sequences were obtained from blood, either unsorted or a sorted T cell fraction (not recorded which). The receptors originated from a male donor with ankylosing spondylitis.

The V and J genes are TRBV21-1 and TRBJ2-2; the table's TRBD1 call for D was not verified on the DNA. TRBV21-1 counts as a pseudogene. The CDR3 has 22 residues. CDR3 DNA: TGTGCCAGCAGCACCATAGGGCAGGGGGCATGGCGGGCCCAGAGAAACACCGGGGAGCTGTTTTTT. It specifies CASSTIGQGAWRAQRNTGELFF.

This clonotype showed up just a few times. The chain is built from TRBV12-3 or TRBV12-4 and TRBJ2-1; no reliable D call. CDR3 length: 12 residues. The V end lost 3 bases, the J end lost 8 bases, and 8 bases lay between the germline ends. CDR3 sequence: CASSFGVYEQFF. Here the CDR3 DNA reads TGTGCCAGCAGTTTTGGGGTCTATGAGCAGTTCTTC.